This record concerns one T cell receptor beta chain sequence. With 5 bases removed from V and 0 bases from J, the gap between germline ends came to 13 bases. CDR3 size: 16 residues. Germline CDR1 SNHLY, CDR2 FYNNEI. This entry is derived from a study of glioma-infiltrating T cells after dendritic cell vaccination. Here immunoSEQ multiplex PCR was the method, and the copy in TCRdb shows in-frame clones only, minus some. The data contain 95,000 or so clones, about 85% of them singletons. The source is a human donor with glioblastoma. Sample: blood, taken before dendritic cell vaccination. The chain links TRBV2 to TRBJ1-4; a possible D gene is TRBD1 (6 bases). This CDR3 is CASSSQGRATNEKLFF. The DNA of the CDR3 is TGTGCCAGCAGTTCACAGGGCCGAGCAACTAATGAAAAACTGTTTTTT.